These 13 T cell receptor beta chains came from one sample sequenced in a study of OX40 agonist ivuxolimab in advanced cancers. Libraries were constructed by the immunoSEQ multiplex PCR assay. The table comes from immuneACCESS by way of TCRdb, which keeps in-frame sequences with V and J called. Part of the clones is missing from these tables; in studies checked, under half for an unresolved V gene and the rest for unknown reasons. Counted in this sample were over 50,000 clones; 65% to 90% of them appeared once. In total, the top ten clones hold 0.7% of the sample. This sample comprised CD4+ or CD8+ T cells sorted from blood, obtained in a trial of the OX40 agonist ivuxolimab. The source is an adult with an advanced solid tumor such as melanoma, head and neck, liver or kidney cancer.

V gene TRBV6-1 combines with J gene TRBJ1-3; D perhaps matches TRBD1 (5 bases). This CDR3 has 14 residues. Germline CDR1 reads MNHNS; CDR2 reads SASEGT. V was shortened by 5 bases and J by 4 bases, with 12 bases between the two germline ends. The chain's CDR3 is CASSPGTDGNTIYF. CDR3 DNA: TGTGCCAGCAGTCCTGGGACGGACGGAAACACCATATATTTT.

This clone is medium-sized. The CDR3 DNA sequence: TGTGCCAGCAGTTACTCGATCAATACCGGGGAGCTGTTTTTT. Its translation is CASSYSINTGELFF. This chain connects TRBV6-5 to TRBJ2-2; no definite D call. The CDR3 is 14 amino acids. The V gene lost 0 bases and the J gene lost 5 bases, with 7 bases spanning the gap. The germline gives CDR1 MNHEY, CDR2 SVGAGI.

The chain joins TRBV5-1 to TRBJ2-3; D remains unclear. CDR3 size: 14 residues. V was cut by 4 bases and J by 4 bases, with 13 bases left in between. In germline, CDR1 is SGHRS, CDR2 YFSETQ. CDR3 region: CASSELGTADTQYF. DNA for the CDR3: TGCGCCAGCAGCGAACTTGGAACGGCAGATACGCAGTATTTT.

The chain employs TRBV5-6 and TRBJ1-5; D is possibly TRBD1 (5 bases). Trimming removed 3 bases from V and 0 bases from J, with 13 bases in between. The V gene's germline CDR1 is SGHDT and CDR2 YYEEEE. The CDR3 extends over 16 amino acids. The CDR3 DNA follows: TGTGCCAGCAGCTCGGACCGGGGCGTTAGCAATCAGCCCCAGCATTTT. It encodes CASSSDRGVSNQPQHF.

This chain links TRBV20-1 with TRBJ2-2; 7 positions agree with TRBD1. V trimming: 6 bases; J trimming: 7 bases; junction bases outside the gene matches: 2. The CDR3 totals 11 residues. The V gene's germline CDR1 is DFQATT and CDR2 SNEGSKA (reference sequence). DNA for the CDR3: TGCAGTGCGCAGGGGGTCGGGGAGCTGTTTTTT. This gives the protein CSAQGVGELFF.

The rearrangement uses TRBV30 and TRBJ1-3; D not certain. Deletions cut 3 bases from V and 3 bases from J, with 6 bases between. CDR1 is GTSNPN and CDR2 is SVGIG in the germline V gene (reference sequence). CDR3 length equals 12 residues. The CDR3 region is CAWSGSGNTIYF. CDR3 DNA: TGTGCCTGGAGCGGAAGTGGAAACACCATATATTTT.

The CDR3 protein is CASSFSGSRDNEQFF. CDR3 bases: TGTGCCAGCAGCTTTAGCGGGAGTAGGGACAATGAGCAGTTCTTC. The gene calls are TRBV11-2 and TRBJ2-1, with 9 nucleotides matching TRBD2. Looked up from germline, CDR1 is SGHAT and CDR2 is FQNNGV. V gave up 3 bases and J gave up 5 bases; unmatched junction bases: 5. The length of the CDR3 is 15 residues.

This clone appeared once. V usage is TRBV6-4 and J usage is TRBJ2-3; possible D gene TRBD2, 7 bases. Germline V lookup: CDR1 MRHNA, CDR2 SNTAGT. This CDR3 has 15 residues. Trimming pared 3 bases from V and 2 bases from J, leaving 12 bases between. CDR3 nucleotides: TGTGCCAGCAGTGAATCGGGGGGCCCCACAGATACGCAGTATTTT. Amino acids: CASSESGGPTDTQYF.

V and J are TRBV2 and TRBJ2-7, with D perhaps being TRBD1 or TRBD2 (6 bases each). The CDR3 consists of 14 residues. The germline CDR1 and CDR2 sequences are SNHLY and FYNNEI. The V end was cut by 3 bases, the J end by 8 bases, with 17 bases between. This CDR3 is CASSDSGASTKQYF. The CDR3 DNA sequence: TGTGCCAGCAGTGATTCGGGGGCCTCTACGAAGCAGTACTTC.

This chain's CDR3 is CASSGGLGSGVYEQYF. CDR3 nucleotide sequence: TGTGCCAGCAGTGGGGGTCTGGGTAGCGGGGTCTACGAGCAGTACTTC. The V and J genes are TRBV2 and TRBJ2-7; 8 bases map to TRBD2. The CDR3 length is 16 residues. Germline trimming cut 4 bases from V and 3 bases from J; bases unmatched to any gene: 11. Germline CDR1 reads SNHLY; CDR2 reads FYNNEI.

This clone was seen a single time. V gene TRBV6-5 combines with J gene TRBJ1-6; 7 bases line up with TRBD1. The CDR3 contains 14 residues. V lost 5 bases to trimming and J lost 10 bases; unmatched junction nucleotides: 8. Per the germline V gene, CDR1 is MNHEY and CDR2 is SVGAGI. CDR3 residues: CASSPTGAGSPLHF. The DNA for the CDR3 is TGTGCCAGCAGTCCTACAGGGGCTGGGTCACCCCTCCACTTT.

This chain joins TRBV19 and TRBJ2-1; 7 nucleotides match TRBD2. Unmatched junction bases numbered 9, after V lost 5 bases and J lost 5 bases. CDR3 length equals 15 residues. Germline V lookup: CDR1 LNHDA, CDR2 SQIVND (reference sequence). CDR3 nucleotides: TGTGCCAGTAGTTGGTTGAGCGGGGAAGACAATGAGCAGTTCTTC. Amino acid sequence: CASSWLSGEDNEQFF.

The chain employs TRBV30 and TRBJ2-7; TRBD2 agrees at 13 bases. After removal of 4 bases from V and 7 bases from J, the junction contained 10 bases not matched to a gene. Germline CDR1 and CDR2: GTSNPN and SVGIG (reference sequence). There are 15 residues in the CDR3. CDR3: CAWIRGGLAGSEQYF. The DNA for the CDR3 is TGTGCCTGGATTCGGGGGGGACTAGCGGGATCGGAGCAGTACTTC.